The 24 T cell receptor beta chains presented below share a single source sample, sequenced in a study of blood T cell repertoires in COVID-19. Produced via immunoSEQ multiplex PCR; TCRdb's table is partial and in-frame only. This table has a few hundred thousand clones, 92% appearing once. Sequences were obtained from PBMCs or T cells enriched from blood (not recorded which). These TCRs come from a woman aged 25-40 years who had recovered from COVID-19.

This chain connects TRBV10-3 to TRBJ2-5; 7 positions match TRBD1. V lost 3 bases to trimming and J lost 1 base; unmatched junction nucleotides: 5. Germline V gene data show CDR1 as ENHRY and CDR2 as SYGVKD. This CDR3 has 15 amino acids. This CDR3 is CAISDATGFQETQYF. CDR3 nucleotide sequence: TGTGCCATCAGTGACGCGACAGGGTTCCAAGAGACCCAGTACTTC.

This clone was seen a handful of times. The V call is TRBV28, the J call TRBJ1-3; 7 nucleotides agree with TRBD1. CDR1 MDHEN and CDR2 SYDVKM come from the germline V gene. The CDR3 totals 17 residues. The J segment lost 0 bases and the V segment lost 8 bases, leaving 13 bases of the junction unmatched. CDR3 DNA sequence: TGTGCCAGCCGAGACCGGACAGGTGTCGACTCTGGAAACACCATATATTTT. Residues: CASRDRTGVDSGNTIYF.

The chain uses TRBV19 and TRBJ1-2; unclear D gene. This CDR3 has 12 residues. Germline V gene lookup returns CDR1 LNHDA and CDR2 SQIVND (reference sequence). Trimming pared 8 bases from V and 4 bases from J, leaving 11 bases between. CDR3 protein: CASWRPSYGYTF. The CDR3 region has the DNA TGTGCCAGTTGGCGGCCGTCCTATGGCTACACCTTC.

CDR3 region: CASSPREMAEAFF. As DNA, the CDR3 is TGTGCCAGCTCACCACGTGAGATGGCTGAAGCTTTCTTT. The chain links TRBV18 to TRBJ1-1; D is uncertain. With 1 base removed from V and 6 bases from J, the gap between germline ends came to 9 bases. Per germline, CDR1 KGHSH and CDR2 LQKENI. The CDR3 contains 13 residues.

V and J are TRBV6-5 and TRBJ2-1; possible D gene TRBD2, 6 bases. Germline lookup yields CDR1 MNHEY and CDR2 SVGAGI. This CDR3 has 16 amino acids. V lost 2 bases and J 0 bases, leaving 11 bases between the germline ends. This CDR3 is CASSYDGEDSYNEQFF. The CDR3 DNA follows: TGTGCCAGCAGTTACGACGGGGAGGACTCCTACAATGAGCAGTTCTTC.

This rearrangement joins TRBV29-1 to TRBJ1-4, with D uncertain. Looked up from germline, CDR1 is SQVTM and CDR2 is ANQGSEA. V dropped 4 bases and J dropped 4 bases, with 10 bases sitting between them. There are 13 residues in the CDR3. CDR3 loop: CSVVKGGNEKLFF. The CDR3 coding sequence is TGCAGCGTTGTCAAGGGAGGTAATGAAAAACTGTTTTTT.

This sequence joins TRBV29-1 and TRBJ1-2; 12 bases are shared with TRBD1. This CDR3 has 14 residues. With V trimmed by 7 bases and J by 4 bases, 7 bases remained unmatched. The V gene's germline CDR1 is SQVTM and CDR2 ANQGSEA. This CDR3 is CSARDRGRIYGYTF. For the CDR3, the DNA is TGCAGCGCCCGGGACAGGGGGCGTATCTATGGCTACACCTTC.

This clone was recorded once. The J gene is TRBJ1-2, the V gene TRBV21-1; the DNA was not used to check the table's D call, TRBD1. TRBV21-1 has pseudogene status. CDR3 length equals 16 residues. CDR3: CASSRSGDGRAGGYTF. Written as DNA, the CDR3 is TGTGCCAGCAGCAGGTCAGGGGACGGTCGGGCCGGGGGCTACACCTTC.

The gene calls are TRBV6-2 or TRBV6-3 and TRBJ1-5; D is ambiguous. Germline CDR1 and CDR2: MNHEY and SVGEGT. V lost 5 bases to trimming and J lost 7 bases, with 9 bases between them. The CDR3 consists of 12 residues. DNA of the CDR3: TGTGCCAGCAGTCACGCGTACCAGCCCCAGCATTTT. Translated, it gives CASSHAYQPQHF.

The chain combines TRBV28 with TRBJ2-7; D may be TRBD1 (6 bases). The CDR3 is made up of 11 amino acids. Germline V gene sequence: CDR1 MDHEN, CDR2 SYDVKM. V lost 7 bases to trimming and J lost 6 bases, with 10 bases between them. The CDR3: CASTPGAEQYF. The CDR3 DNA follows: TGTGCCAGCACCCCAGGGGCCGAGCAGTACTTC.

The CDR3 coding sequence is TGTGCCAGCAGCCAGTCCGGTAATAATGAAAAACTGTTTTTT. Translation gives CASSQSGNNEKLFF. The genes are TRBV3-1 (or the pseudogene TRBV3-2) and TRBJ1-4, with unresolved D. The germline gives CDR1 LGHDT, CDR2 YNNKEL (reference sequence). V was clipped by 3 bases and J by 4 bases, with 9 bases between them. The CDR3 length is 14 residues.

This clone was recorded only once. V usage is TRBV30 and J usage is TRBJ2-5; D gene uncertain. V was cut by 0 bases and J by 7 bases, with 12 bases left in between. Germline values: CDR1 GTSNPN, CDR2 SVGIG (reference sequence). The CDR3 contains 13 residues. Here the CDR3 reads CAWSVDHPGTQYF. CDR3 sequence (DNA): TGTGCCTGGAGTGTAGATCACCCGGGGACCCAGTACTTC.

The rearrangement links TRBV7-3 to TRBJ2-2; 9 bases fit TRBD1. The germline CDR1 and CDR2 sequences are SGHTA and FQGTGA. CDR3 length: 18 amino acids. V dropped 3 bases and J dropped 5; count of bases not matched to a gene: 13. CDR3: CASSFSGQGTPNTGELFF. DNA for the CDR3: TGTGCCAGCAGCTTTTCGGGACAGGGAACACCTAATACCGGGGAGCTGTTTTTT.

The chain is built from TRBV19 and TRBJ2-6; no clear D gene. With 9 bases removed from V and 4 bases from J, the gap between germline ends came to 13 bases. CDR3 length equals 14 residues. Per germline, CDR1 LNHDA and CDR2 SQIVND (reference sequence). CDR3 loop: CASCRQSGANVLTF. CDR3 bases: TGTGCCAGCTGCAGGCAGTCCGGGGCCAACGTCCTGACTTTC.

The rearrangement links TRBV6-1 to TRBJ1-5; D gene unclear. The CDR3 is 15 residues long. Germline CDR1 reads MNHNS; CDR2 reads SASEGT. Trimming cost V 3 bases and J 4 bases, with 13 bases left between them. The CDR3 region is CASSEERGPNQPQHF. CDR3 nucleotides: TGTGCCAGCAGTGAGGAACGAGGTCCAAATCAGCCCCAGCATTTT.

This chain links TRBV5-5 with TRBJ1-5; maybe TRBD1 (5 bases). The V end was cut by 0 bases, the J end by 8 bases, with 9 bases between. Germline CDR1 reads SGHKS; CDR2 reads YYEKEE (reference sequence). The CDR3 has 13 residues. The CDR3 region is CASSLGQREPQHF. CDR3 in DNA: TGTGCCAGCAGCTTGGGACAGAGAGAGCCCCAGCATTTT.

This clone showed up just once. The CDR3 DNA follows: TGCGCCAGCAGACGGACAGGGATCGGTGAGTACACTGAAGCTTTCTTT. The encoded protein is CASRRTGIGEYTEAFF. The V gene is TRBV5-1, the J gene TRBJ1-1, with 8 nucleotides matching TRBD1. Germline trimming cut 5 bases from V and 3 bases from J; bases unmatched to any gene: 12. Germline V CDR1 and CDR2: SGHRS, YFSETQ. This CDR3 spans 16 amino acids. The full variable domain, rest sourced from reference TRBV5-1 and TRBJ1-1, is KAGVTQTPRYLIKTRGQQVTLSCSPISGHRSVSWYQQTPGQGLQFLFEYFSETQRNKGNFPGRFSGRQFSNSRSEMNVSTLELGDSALYLCASRRTGIGEYTEAFFGQGTRLTVV.

The chain recombines TRBV28 with TRBJ2-3, with 9 bases aligning to TRBD2. Germline CDR1 reads MDHEN; CDR2 reads SYDVKM. The CDR3 sequence is 14 residues long. V lost 8 bases and J lost 5; bases outside the gene matches: 8. The CDR3 reads CASGAGGPIDTQYF. CDR3 nucleotide sequence: TGTGCCAGCGGGGCGGGAGGGCCGATAGATACGCAGTATTTT.

The chain recombines TRBV7-9 with TRBJ2-1; D is uncertain. V lost 5 bases and J 7 bases, leaving 18 bases between the germline ends. CDR3 length: 15 residues. Germline values: CDR1 SEHNR, CDR2 FQNEAQ (reference sequence). The CDR3 sequence is CASSPEVQRDNEQFF. The CDR3 coding sequence is TGTGCCAGCAGCCCCGAGGTTCAGAGAGATAATGAGCAGTTCTTC.

The V call is TRBV7-8, the J call TRBJ1-5, with 7 bases matching TRBD1. The CDR3 has 16 amino acids. The germline CDR1 and CDR2 sequences are SGHVS and FQNEAQ. V shed 3 bases and J 3 bases; nucleotides not matched to a gene: 8. In nucleotides, the CDR3 is TGTGCCAGCAGCTTTCCGGCGACAGGGCACAATCAGCCCCAGCATTTT. Its protein is CASSFPATGHNQPQHF. The whole variable domain, filled in from reference TRBV7-8 and TRBJ1-5, reads GAGVSQSPRYKVAKRGQDVALRCDPISGHVSLFWYQQALGQGPEFLTYFQNEAQLDKSGLPSDRFFAERPEGSVSTLKIQRTQQEDSAVYLCASSFPATGHNQPQHFGDGTRLSIL.

This chain joins TRBV11-2 and TRBJ1-2; no definite D call. CDR1 SGHAT and CDR2 FQNNGV come from the germline V gene. Trimming shortened V by 1 base and J by 9 bases, and 15 bases separated the two germline ends. The CDR3 covers 14 residues. In DNA form, the CDR3 reads TGTGCCAGCAGCTTAGTCGACGGGGTGGTGAGCTACACCTTC. Encoded protein: CASSLVDGVVSYTF.

V gene TRBV28 combines with J gene TRBJ1-2, with unresolved D. The germline V gene encodes CDR1 MDHEN and CDR2 SYDVKM. The CDR3 totals 13 residues. Trimming took off 5 bases at V and 8 bases at J, with 15 bases between the two ends. The CDR3 DNA sequence: TGTGCCAGCAGTCCCTACCGTGAGGGAGGCTACACCTTC. Its translation is CASSPYREGGYTF.

The CDR3 DNA reads as TGTGCCAGCAGCTGGCGGGAGCTCAATGAGCAGTTCTTC. Its translation: CASSWRELNEQFF. The chain couples TRBV9 to TRBJ2-1; 7 positions match TRBD2. V lost 4 bases, J lost 6 bases, and 4 bases stayed unmatched. The CDR3 is made up of 13 amino acids. Germline CDR1 and CDR2: SGDLS and YYNGEE.

This chain connects TRBV7-2 to TRBJ2-7, with a weak D call TRBD2 (5 bases). CDR1 and CDR2 (germline): SGHTA, FQGNSA. Deletions cut 5 bases from V and 6 bases from J, with 17 bases between. The CDR3 consists of 14 residues. In nucleotides, the CDR3 is TGTGCCAGCAGCCCGCCCCCACTTCGGGGCGAGCAGTACTTC. It codes for CASSPPPLRGEQYF.